This paragraph reports one T cell receptor (beta chain). The data were obtained in a study of shared T cell receptors in the human thymus. TCRdb's table, derived via immunoSEQ multiplex PCR, lists solely in-frame clones and lacks some. Among 700,000 or so clones listed, over 75% were seen once. The CDR3 totals 17 residues. CDR1 is SGHRS, CDR2 YFSETQ, per germline. J gave up 0 bases and V 3 bases, and 4 bases lay outside the gene matches. The data also belong to a second study, concerning human thymus T cells. That source reports: It looked as if thymic and blood repertoires used V and J genes in a biased way.

The clonotype originates from a girl less than two years old with a congenital heart defect. The material sequenced was thymocytes. The rearrangement uses TRBV5-1 and TRBJ2-3; 13 bases fit TRBD2. The CDR3 spells CASSSGTSGESTDTQYF. Written as DNA, the CDR3 is TGCGCCAGCAGCTCCGGGACTAGCGGGGAGAGCACAGATACGCAGTATTTT.